This T cell receptor (beta chain) was observed in a study of T cell responses to AZD1222 COVID-19 vaccine. This table comes from immunoSEQ multiplex PCR, and its TCRdb copy is limited to in-frame clones, with some not included. Of roughly 100,000 clones in the sample, about 80% were seen once. This CDR3 has 16 residues. The V end lost 4 bases, the J end lost 0 bases, and 15 bases lay between the germline ends. Germline V gene sequence: CDR1 MNHNS, CDR2 SASEGT. Findings and limits, study-wide: In the spike-specific TCR repertoire, nearly half reportedly target unmutated variant regions.

Only a few counts were recorded for this clone. Its specificity is unknown. The receptor was derived from an adult in good health. The material was peripheral blood, obtained on day 0 of AZD1222 vaccination. V and J are TRBV6-1 and TRBJ1-2; D remains unclear. In DNA form, the CDR3 reads TGTGCCAGCAGTGTCTCACACCTTACTACTAACTATGGCTACACCTTC. It encodes CASSVSHLTTNYGYTF.